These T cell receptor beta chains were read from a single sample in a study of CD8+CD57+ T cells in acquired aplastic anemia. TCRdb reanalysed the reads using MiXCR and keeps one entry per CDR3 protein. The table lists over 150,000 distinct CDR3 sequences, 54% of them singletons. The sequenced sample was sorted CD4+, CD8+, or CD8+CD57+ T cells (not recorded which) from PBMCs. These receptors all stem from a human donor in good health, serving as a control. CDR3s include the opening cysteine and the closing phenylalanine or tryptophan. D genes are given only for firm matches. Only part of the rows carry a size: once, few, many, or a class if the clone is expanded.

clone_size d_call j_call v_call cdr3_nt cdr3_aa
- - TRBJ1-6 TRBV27 TGTGCCAGCAGTCTGGGACCAATTTCACCCCTCCACTTT CASSLGPISPLHF
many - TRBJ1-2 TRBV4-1 TGCGCCAGCAGCCAAGCTCAGAGCTCTCATGGCTACACCTTC CASSQAQSSHGYTF
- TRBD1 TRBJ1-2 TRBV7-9 TGTGCCAGCAGCTTAGGCGTGGGACAGGGCAACTATGGCTACACCTTC CASSLGVGQGNYGYTF
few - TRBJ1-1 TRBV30 TGTGCCTGGAGTGTACAGGGAAACACTGAAGCTTTCTTT CAWSVQGNTEAFF
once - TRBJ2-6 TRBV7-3 TGTGCCAGCAGCTTAACGGGCGGGGACAACGTCCTGACTTTC CASSLTGGDNVLTF
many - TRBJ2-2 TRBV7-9 TGTGCCAGCACCCGGGGGAACACCGGGGAGCTGTTTTTT CASTRGNTGELFF
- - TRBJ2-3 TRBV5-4 TGTGCCAGCAGTGAAGCGCTTGAGACAGATACGCAGTATTTT CASSEALETDTQYF
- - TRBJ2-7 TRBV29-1 TGCAGCGTCGGAGAAGGGGAACTTGGCGAGCAGTACTTC CSVGEGELGEQYF
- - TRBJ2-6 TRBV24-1 TGTGCCACCAGTGATGGCCCTAAACGGGACTCTGGGGCCAACGTCCTGACTTTC CATSDGPKRDSGANVLTF
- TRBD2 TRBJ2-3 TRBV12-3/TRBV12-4 TGTGCCAGCGGTTTGGGGACTAGACTTAGCACAGATACGCAGTATTTT CASGLGTRLSTDTQYF
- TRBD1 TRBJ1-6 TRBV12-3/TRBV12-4 TGTGCCAGCAGCTGGGCCAGGGGGCTTAGTTCACCCCTCCACTTT CASSWARGLSSPLHF
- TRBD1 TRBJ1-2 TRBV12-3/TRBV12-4 TGTGCCAGCAGGATACAGGGGTTCTATGGCTACACCTTC CASRIQGFYGYTF
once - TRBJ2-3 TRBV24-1 TGTGCCACCGGGAGCAGCACAGATACGCAGTATTTT CATGSSTDTQYF
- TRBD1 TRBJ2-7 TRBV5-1 TGCGCCAGCAGCGACCCACAGGGGGCACCGTACTTC CASSDPQGAPYF
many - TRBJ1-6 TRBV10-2 TGCGCCAGCAGTGATCAATCACCCCTCCACTTT CASSDQSPLHF
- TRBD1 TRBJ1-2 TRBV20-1 TGCAGTGCCACCCCAGGGGGAGGTGGCTACACCTTC CSATPGGGGYTF
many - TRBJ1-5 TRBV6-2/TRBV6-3 TGTGCCAGCACGCTGGCCGGCGGGCAGCCCCAGCATTTT CASTLAGGQPQHF
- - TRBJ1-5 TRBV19 TGTGCCAGTACCTATGGCGGACTTACAAATCAGCCCCAGCATTTT CASTYGGLTNQPQHF
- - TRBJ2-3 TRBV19 TGTGCCAGTAGTGCGGACACGGCGACAGATACGCAGTATTTT CASSADTATDTQYF
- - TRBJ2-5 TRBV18 TGTGCCAGCTCACCATCGTTCAATCAGCCCCAGTACTTC CASSPSFNQPQYF
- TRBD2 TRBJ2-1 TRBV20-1 TGCAGTGCTAGAGATCCCTCAACTAGCGGGGTTATCTATGAGCAGTTCTTC CSARDPSTSGVIYEQFF
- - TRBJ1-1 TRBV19 TGTGCCAGTAGACGAGCCTCCGGGACGGCCAACACTGAAGCTTTCTTT CASRRASGTANTEAFF
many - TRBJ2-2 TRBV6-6 TGTGCCAGCGCACAGGGAAGCGGCGGGGAGCTGTTTTTT CASAQGSGGELFF
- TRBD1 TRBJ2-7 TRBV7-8 TGTGCCAGCAGCCCCATAGGACAGGGAAAGCAGTACTTC CASSPIGQGKQYF
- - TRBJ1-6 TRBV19 TGTGCCAGTAAAACAGGGAGCTATAATTCACCCCTCCACTTT CASKTGSYNSPLHF
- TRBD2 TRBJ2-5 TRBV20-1 TGCAGTGCTAGGGGTAGCGGGGTAGAGACCCAGTACTTC CSARGSGVETQYF
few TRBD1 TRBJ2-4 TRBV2 TGTGCCACCAGTGACCGGACAGGGGTGAAATCCAAAAACATTCAGTACTTC CATSDRTGVKSKNIQYF
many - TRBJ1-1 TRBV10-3 TGTGCCATCAGTGACCACGGACAGCTGAACACTGAAGCTTTCTTT CAISDHGQLNTEAFF
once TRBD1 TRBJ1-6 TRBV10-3 TGTGCCATCAGTGGGGACAGTTCCCATTCACCCCTCCACTTT CAISGDSSHSPLHF
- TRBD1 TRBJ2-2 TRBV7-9 TGTGCTAGCAGGACAGGGCCTTACACCGGGGAGCTGTTTTTT CASRTGPYTGELFF
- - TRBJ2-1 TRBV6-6 TGTGCCAGCAGTTACTCCGGGGGCAGGGTCGGACTAAGCAATGAGCAGTTCTTC CASSYSGGRVGLSNEQFF
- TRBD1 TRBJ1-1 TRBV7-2 TGTGCCAGCAGCCCCTGGGGGGGACAGGTAGATGAAGCTTTCTTT CASSPWGGQVDEAFF
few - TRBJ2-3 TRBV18 TGTGCCAGCTCACCTAGCGGTAGCACAGATACGCAGTATTTT CASSPSGSTDTQYF
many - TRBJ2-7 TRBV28 TGTGCCAGCACCCCGTGGGGGGACCCCTACGAGCAGTACTTC CASTPWGDPYEQYF
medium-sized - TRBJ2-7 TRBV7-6 TGTGCCAGCAGCCCCTCGGGGCGGTCCTACGAGCAGTACTTC CASSPSGRSYEQYF
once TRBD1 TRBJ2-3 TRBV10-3 TGTGCCGTCGGACAGGGGGGAGGGCCAGATACGCAGTATTTT CAVGQGGGPDTQYF
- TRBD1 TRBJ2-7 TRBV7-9 TGTGCCAGCAGCTCCTACCTGGTGGGGACAGGGCACTACGAGCAGTACTTC CASSSYLVGTGHYEQYF
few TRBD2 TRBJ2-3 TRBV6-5 TGTGCCAGCAGTTACTCCCCCCGACTAGCGGGGGCCAGCACAGATACGCAGTATTTT CASSYSPRLAGASTDTQYF
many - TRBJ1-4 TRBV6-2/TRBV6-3 TGTGCCAGCAGAGGGGCGTTGGGAAAACTGTTTTTT CASRGALGKLFF
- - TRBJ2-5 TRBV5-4 TGTGCCAGCAGCTTTATGGCACCCCAGTACTTC CASSFMAPQYF
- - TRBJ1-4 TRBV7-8 TGTGCCAGCAGCCCCGTGAGAGCAACTAATGAAAAACTGTTTTTT CASSPVRATNEKLFF
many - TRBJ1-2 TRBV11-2 TGTGCCAGCAGCTCCCGGGGGGCAGGGGAAGGGGTCTACACCTTC CASSSRGAGEGVYTF
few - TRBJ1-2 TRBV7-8 TGTGCCAGCAGCGAGCAAACAGGGTCTGGCTACACCTTC CASSEQTGSGYTF
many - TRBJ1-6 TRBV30 TGTGCCTGGAGTGGGGGCAGCTATAATTCACCCCTCCACTTT CAWSGGSYNSPLHF